This TCR beta chain emerged from a study of cytomegalovirus exposure and HLA in healthy donors. Findings and caveats of the study: Rarity held for most TCR sequences, but there were some public TCRs that occurred in many donors. Cytomegalovirus-associated TCR beta chains were listed, numbering 164.

Sequencing used immunoSEQ multiplex PCR; TCRdb keeps in-frame clones, though not all of them. Among 75,000 to 90,000 clones listed, 85% to 95% were seen once. The ends lost 4 bases at V and 4 bases at J; junction bases unmatched: 4. The CDR3 extends over 16 amino acids. From germline, CDR1 is MNHEY and CDR2 SMNVEV (reference sequence). Concerning this clone: Its antigen remains unknown.

This sequence joins TRBV27 and TRBJ2-1, with TRBD2 identical over 13 bases. Specimen: PBMCs. The TCR sequence derives from a woman between 18 and 29 years old in good health and CMV-seronegative. CDR3 loop: CASSSPGLAGYNEQFF. DNA for the CDR3: TGTGCCAGCAGTTCGCCGGGACTAGCGGGGTACAATGAGCAGTTCTTC.